The T cell receptor (beta chain) described here comes from a study of blood T cell repertoires in COVID-19. About the study: Material from acute and convalescent COVID-19 was sourced from the United States, Italy and Spain.

V gave up 6 bases and J gave up 4 bases; unmatched junction bases: 9. Germline CDR1 MNHEY, CDR2 SVGAGI. This CDR3 is 15 amino acids long. As processed by the authors: The assay estimated nucleated cells by amplifying reference gene primers. Produced via immunoSEQ multiplex PCR; TCRdb's table is partial and in-frame only. D and trimming come from the DNA, and the V and J calls and clone size come from that table. The data contain 130,000 to 150,000 clones, 70% to 80% of them seen just once; the ten biggest clones take up 4% to 5%. The sequence came from a woman aged 70-85 years with COVID-19, enrolled during active disease. This chain uses TRBV6-5 with TRBJ2-7; TRBD1 matches at 10 bases. Sequencing input: peripheral blood. The CDR3 here is CASRGWGQGTYEQYF. CDR3 in DNA: TGTGCCAGCAGGGGGTGGGGACAGGGGACTTACGAGCAGTACTTC.